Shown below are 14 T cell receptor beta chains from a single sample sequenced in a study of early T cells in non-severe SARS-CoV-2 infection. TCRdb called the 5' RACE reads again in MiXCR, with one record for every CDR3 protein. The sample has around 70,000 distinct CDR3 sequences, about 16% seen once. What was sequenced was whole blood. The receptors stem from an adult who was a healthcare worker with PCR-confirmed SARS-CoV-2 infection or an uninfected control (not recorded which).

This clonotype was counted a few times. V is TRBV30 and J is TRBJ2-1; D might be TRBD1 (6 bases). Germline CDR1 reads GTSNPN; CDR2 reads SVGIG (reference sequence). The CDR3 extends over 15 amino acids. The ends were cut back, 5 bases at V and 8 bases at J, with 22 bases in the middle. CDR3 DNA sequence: TGTGCCTGGGAGCCAACAGGGTGGCCTGGCGATGAGCAGTTCTTC. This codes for CAWEPTGWPGDEQFF.

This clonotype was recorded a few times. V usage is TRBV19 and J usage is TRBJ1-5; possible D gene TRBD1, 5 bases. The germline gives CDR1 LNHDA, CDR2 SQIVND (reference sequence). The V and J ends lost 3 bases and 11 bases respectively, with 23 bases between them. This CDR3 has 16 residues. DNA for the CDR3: TGTGCCAGTAGTATTTCCCCCATTCAGGGAGATTCGGCCCAGCATTTT. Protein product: CASSISPIQGDSAQHF.

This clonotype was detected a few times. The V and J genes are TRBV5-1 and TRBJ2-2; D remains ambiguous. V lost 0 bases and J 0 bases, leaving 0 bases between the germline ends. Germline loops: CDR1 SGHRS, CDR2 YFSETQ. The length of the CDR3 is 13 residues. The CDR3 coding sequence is TGCGCCAGCAGCTTGGCGAACACCGGGGAGCTGTTTTTT. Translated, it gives CASSLANTGELFF.

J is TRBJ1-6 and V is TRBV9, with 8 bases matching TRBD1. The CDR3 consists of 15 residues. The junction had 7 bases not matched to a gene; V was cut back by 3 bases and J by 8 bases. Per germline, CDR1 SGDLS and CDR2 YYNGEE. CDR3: CASSARTGTDSPLHF. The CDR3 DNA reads TGTGCCAGCAGCGCCAGGACAGGGACGGATTCACCCCTCCACTTT. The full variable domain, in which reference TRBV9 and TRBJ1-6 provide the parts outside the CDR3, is DSGVTQTPKHLITATGQRVTLRCSPRSGDLSVYWYQQSLDQGLQFLIQYYNGEERAKGNILERFSAQQFPDLHSELNLSSLELGDSALYFCASSARTGTDSPLHFGNGTRLTVT.

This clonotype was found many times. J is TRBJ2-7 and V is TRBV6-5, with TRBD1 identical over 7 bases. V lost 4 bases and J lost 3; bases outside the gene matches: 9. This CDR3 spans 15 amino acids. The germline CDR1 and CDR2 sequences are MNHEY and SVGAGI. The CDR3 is CASSSRDSPFYEQYF. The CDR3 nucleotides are TGTGCCAGCAGTTCCCGGGACAGCCCTTTCTACGAGCAGTACTTC.

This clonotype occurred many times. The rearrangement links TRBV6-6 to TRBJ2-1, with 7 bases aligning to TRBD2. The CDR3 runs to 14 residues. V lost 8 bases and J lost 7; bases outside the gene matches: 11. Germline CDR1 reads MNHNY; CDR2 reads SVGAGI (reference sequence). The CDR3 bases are TGTGCCAGCTGCCTGGGAGGGCTGGTAAATGAGCAGTTCTTC. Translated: CASCLGGLVNEQFF.

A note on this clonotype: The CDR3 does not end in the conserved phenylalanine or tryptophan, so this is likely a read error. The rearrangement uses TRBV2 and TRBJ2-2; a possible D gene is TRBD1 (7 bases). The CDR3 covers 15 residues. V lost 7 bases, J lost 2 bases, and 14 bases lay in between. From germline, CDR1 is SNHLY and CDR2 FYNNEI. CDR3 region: CASTGGQTNTGELFY. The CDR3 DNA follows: TGTGCCAGCACCGGGGGACAGACAAACACCGGGGAGCTGTTTTAT.

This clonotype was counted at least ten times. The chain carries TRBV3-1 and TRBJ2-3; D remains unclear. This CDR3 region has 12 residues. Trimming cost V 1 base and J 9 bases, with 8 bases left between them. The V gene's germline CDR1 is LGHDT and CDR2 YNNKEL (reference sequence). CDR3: CASSQVGGTQYF. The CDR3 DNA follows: TGTGCCAGCAGCCAAGTAGGTGGCACGCAGTATTTT.

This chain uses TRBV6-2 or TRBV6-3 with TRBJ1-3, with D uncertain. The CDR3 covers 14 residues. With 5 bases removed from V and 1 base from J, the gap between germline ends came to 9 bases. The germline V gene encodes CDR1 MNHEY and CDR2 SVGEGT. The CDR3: CASSRPGSGNTIYF. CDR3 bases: TGTGCCAGCAGTCGCCCGGGGTCTGGAAACACCATATATTTT.

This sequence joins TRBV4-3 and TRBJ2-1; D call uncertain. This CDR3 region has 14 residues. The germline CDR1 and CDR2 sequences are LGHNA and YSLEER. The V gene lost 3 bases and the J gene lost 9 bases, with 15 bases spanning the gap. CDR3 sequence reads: CASSQVHSPLEQFF. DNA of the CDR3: TGCGCCAGCAGCCAGGTACATAGCCCGCTTGAGCAGTTCTTC.

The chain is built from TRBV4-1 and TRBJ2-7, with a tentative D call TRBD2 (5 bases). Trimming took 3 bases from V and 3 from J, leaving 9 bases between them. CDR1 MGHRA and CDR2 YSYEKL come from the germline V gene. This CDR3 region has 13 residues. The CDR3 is CASSQGGGYEQYF. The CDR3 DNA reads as TGCGCCAGCAGCCAGGGCGGAGGCTACGAGCAGTACTTC.

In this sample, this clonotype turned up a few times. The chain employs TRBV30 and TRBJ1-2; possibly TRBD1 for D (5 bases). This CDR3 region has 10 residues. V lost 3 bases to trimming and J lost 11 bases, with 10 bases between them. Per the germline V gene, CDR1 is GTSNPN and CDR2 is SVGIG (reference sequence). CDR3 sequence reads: CAWRRGRYTF. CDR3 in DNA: TGTGCCTGGAGAAGGGGAAGATACACCTTC.

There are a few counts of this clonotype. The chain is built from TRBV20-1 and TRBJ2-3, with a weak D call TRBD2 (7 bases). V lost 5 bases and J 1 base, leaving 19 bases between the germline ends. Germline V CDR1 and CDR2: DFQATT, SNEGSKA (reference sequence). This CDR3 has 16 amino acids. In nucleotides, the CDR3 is TGCAGTGCTCGCCGGGGGCGTCTAGCGGGCACAGATACGCAGTATTTT. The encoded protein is CSARRGRLAGTDTQYF.

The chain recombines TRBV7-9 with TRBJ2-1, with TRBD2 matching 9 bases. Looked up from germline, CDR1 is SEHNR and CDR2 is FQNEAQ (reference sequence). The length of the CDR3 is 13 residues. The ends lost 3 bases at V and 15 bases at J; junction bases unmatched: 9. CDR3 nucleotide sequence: TGTGCCAGCAGCTTCTTCCTAGCGGGAATGCCGTTCTTC. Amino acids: CASSFFLAGMPFF.